A single sample is the source of the 20 T cell receptor beta chains below, sequenced in a study of T cell responses to AZD1222 COVID-19 vaccine. Using immunoSEQ multiplex PCR, the repertoire was profiled, and TCRdb retains in-frame clones only, with some absent. The table lists some 40,000 clones, about 90% of them singletons. The sample here was peripheral blood, taken 28 days after the second dose of the MenACWY control vaccine. The origin of the receptors is an adult who received the MenACWY meningococcal vaccine as a control.

This chain joins TRBV28 and TRBJ2-7; D is undetermined. The CDR3 consists of 11 residues. Germline CDR1 MDHEN, CDR2 SYDVKM. Trimming shortened V by 6 bases and J by 6 bases, and 9 bases separated the two germline ends. The CDR3 DNA follows: TGTGCCAGCAGCCCCTCGGGCGAGCAGTACTTC. Translation: CASSPSGEQYF.

V and J are TRBV6-5 and TRBJ1-6; 7 bases line up with TRBD1. J lost 6 bases, V lost 5 bases, and 7 bases had no gene match. This CDR3 has 15 residues. Germline V gene lookup returns CDR1 MNHEY and CDR2 SVGAGI. CDR3 in DNA: TGTGCCAGCAGTCAAACAGGGGCCCTTAATTCACCCCTCCACTTT. Its protein product is CASSQTGALNSPLHF.

The genes are TRBV28 and TRBJ2-7, with no clear D. CDR1 and CDR2 (germline): MDHEN, SYDVKM. V lost 5 bases to trimming and J lost 2 bases, with 10 bases between them. This CDR3 region has 13 residues. The CDR3: CASSPHGPYEQYF. Here the CDR3 DNA reads TGTGCCAGCAGTCCGCACGGGCCCTACGAGCAGTACTTC.

The chain combines TRBV10-3 with TRBJ1-5; 7 positions agree with TRBD1. Germline V gives CDR1 ENHRY, CDR2 SYGVKD. The length of the CDR3 is 15 residues. The ends lost 0 bases at V and 7 bases at J; junction bases unmatched: 6. The CDR3 nucleotides are TGTGCCATCAGTGAGTCGGGAGGGGGCGGACAGCCCCAGCATTTT. It yields the protein CAISESGGGGQPQHF.

The genes are TRBV14 and TRBJ1-4; no firm D call. Germline V gives CDR1 SGHDN, CDR2 FVKESK. Deletions cut 8 bases from V and 7 bases from J, with 23 bases between. This CDR3 contains 16 residues. The CDR3 DNA follows: TGTGCCAGCCGTAGTGGCAGTCCCGGACGGGGTGAAAAACTGTTTTTT. Its translation is CASRSGSPGRGEKLFF.

This clone was detected a few times. One end of the junction does not line up with germline, which may come from a read error. V and J are TRBV2 and TRBJ2-2, with TRBD1 matching over 7 bases. The CDR3 covers 13 residues. Germline V gene lookup returns CDR1 SNHLY and CDR2 FYNNEI. Written as DNA, the CDR3 is TGTGCCGGCAGGGGGTGGGGGACCGGGGAGCTGTTTTTT. This codes for CAGRGWGTGELFF.

The chain couples TRBV9 to TRBJ2-2; no definite D call. The CDR3 sequence is 13 residues long. Germline V gene lookup returns CDR1 SGDLS and CDR2 YYNGEE. Trimming removed 0 bases from V and 4 bases from J, with 4 bases in between. The CDR3 sequence is CASSVVSTGELFF. The CDR3 coding sequence is TGTGCCAGCAGCGTAGTTAGCACCGGGGAGCTGTTTTTT.

This chain connects TRBV6-5 to TRBJ2-1, with 10 positions matching TRBD2. Trimming cost V 2 bases and J 4 bases; bases outside gene matches: 5. Per the germline V gene, CDR1 is MNHEY and CDR2 is SVGAGI. CDR3 length: 16 residues. The CDR3 DNA reads TGTGCCAGCAGTTACCGCCCAGCGGGAGGGTACAATGAGCAGTTCTTC. Its protein is CASSYRPAGGYNEQFF.

The chain couples TRBV5-1 to TRBJ2-2; D unresolved. Germline V CDR1 and CDR2: SGHRS, YFSETQ. The length of the CDR3 is 13 residues. The V end was cut by 7 bases, the J end by 6 bases, with 13 bases between. The CDR3 sequence is CASVFFKPGELFF. The CDR3, as DNA: TGCGCCAGCGTCTTTTTCAAACCCGGGGAGCTGTTTTTT.

This sequence joins TRBV7-2 and TRBJ1-3, with D possibly being TRBD1 (6 bases). Trimming shortened V by 4 bases and J by 0 bases, and 22 bases separated the two germline ends. This CDR3 contains 19 residues. The germline V gene encodes CDR1 SGHTA and CDR2 FQGNSA. DNA for the CDR3: TGTGCCAGCAGCTGGACCTCCTTGGACAGACCTAGCTCTGGAAACACCATATATTTT. This translates into CASSWTSLDRPSSGNTIYF. Full variable domain (rest looked up from reference TRBV7-2 and TRBJ1-3): GAGVSQSPSNKVTEKGKDVELRCDPISGHTALYWYRQSLGQGLEFLIYFQGNSAPDKSGLPSDRFSAERTGGSVSTLTIQRTQQEDSAVYLCASSWTSLDRPSSGNTIYFGEGSWLTVV.

The gene calls are TRBV21-1 and TRBJ2-5; the listed D gene, TRBD1, was not tested against the DNA. TRBV21-1 is a recognized pseudogene. The CDR3 is made up of 15 amino acids. The CDR3 DNA is TGTGCCAGCAGCAAAGATCAGGGCGTCGGGGAGACCCAGTACTTC. Translating gives CASSKDQGVGETQYF.

V usage is TRBV19 and J usage is TRBJ1-5; D gene unclear. Germline V gene lookup returns CDR1 LNHDA and CDR2 SQIVND (reference sequence). The CDR3 is made up of 12 amino acids. V lost 3 bases to trimming and J lost 6 bases, with 6 bases between them. The CDR3 is CASSIRGQPQHF. The CDR3 DNA reads TGTGCCAGTAGTATTAGAGGTCAGCCCCAGCATTTT.

The chain recombines TRBV29-1 with TRBJ2-3; 7 nucleotides match TRBD1. The germline CDR1 and CDR2 sequences are SQVTM and ANQGSEA. The V and J ends lost 6 bases and 2 bases, in that order; junction bases with no gene match: 5. The CDR3 length is 13 residues. CDR3 in amino acids: CSVRQGNTDTQYF. In DNA, the CDR3 is TGCAGCGTCCGACAGGGCAACACAGATACGCAGTATTTT.

This clone occurred once. The rearrangement links TRBV2 to TRBJ2-3; tentatively, D is TRBD1 or TRBD2 (6 bases each). CDR1 is SNHLY and CDR2 is FYNNEI in the germline V gene. The CDR3 consists of 14 residues. Trimming took off 3 bases at V and 5 bases at J, with 12 bases between the two ends. CDR3: CASSDTGGGDTQYF. The CDR3 coding sequence is TGTGCCAGCAGTGATACCGGGGGCGGAGATACGCAGTATTTT.

The V call is TRBV12-3 or TRBV12-4, the J call TRBJ1-6, with 8 bases fitting TRBD1. Unmatched junction bases numbered 1, after V lost 5 bases and J lost 7 bases. The CDR3 sequence is 13 residues long. The CDR3 sequence: CASSRDRNSPLHF. DNA of the CDR3: TGTGCCAGCAGTCGGGACAGGAATTCACCCCTCCACTTT.

The CDR3 coding sequence is TGTGCCACCAGTGATTTTTTGTCGGGAGTCGGGGAGCTGTTTTTT. Translated: CATSDFLSGVGELFF. This chain links TRBV24-1 with TRBJ2-2, with D possibly matching TRBD2 (6 bases). Germline CDR1 and CDR2: KGHDR and SFDVKD. The CDR3 sequence is 15 residues long. V was cut by 1 base and J by 7 bases, with 12 bases left in between.

The J gene is TRBJ2-3, the V gene TRBV9; the match to TRBD2 covers 12 bases. This CDR3 is built from 17 residues. Germline V gene sequence: CDR1 SGDLS, CDR2 YYNGEE. After removal of 0 bases from V and 3 bases from J, the junction contained 5 bases not matched to a gene. CDR3 coding DNA: TGTGCCAGCAGCGTAGGGCTAGCGGGAGGGCATACAGATACGCAGTATTTT. The encoded protein is CASSVGLAGGHTDTQYF.

The chain carries TRBV4-2 and TRBJ2-3, with D possibly TRBD2 on 6 matching bases. Trimming pared 2 bases from V and 0 bases from J, leaving 15 bases between. Germline lookup yields CDR1 LGHNA and CDR2 YNFKEQ. The CDR3 is 17 residues long. The CDR3 protein is CASSQRLTGLSTDTQYF. The CDR3 DNA follows: TGTGCCAGCAGCCAACGGCTCACGGGACTTAGCACAGATACGCAGTATTTT.

The rearrangement links TRBV28 to TRBJ1-5, with TRBD1 as a possible D gene (5 bases). CDR3 length: 19 residues. Trimming took off 11 bases at V and 0 bases at J, with 29 bases between the two ends. Germline assignment: CDR1 MDHEN and CDR2 SYDVKM. The CDR3 region has the DNA TGTGCCCCCCGTAAGGGCGGGACGGACCCCGCCTATAGCAATCAGCCCCAGCATTTT. Translating it yields CAPRKGGTDPAYSNQPQHF.

The chain combines TRBV5-6 with TRBJ1-1; 9 bases line up with TRBD1. Germline V CDR1 and CDR2: SGHDT, YYEEEE. The CDR3 loop spans 13 amino acids. V lost 4 bases, J lost 4 bases, and 2 bases stayed unmatched. The DNA of the CDR3 is TGTGCCAGCAGCGGGACAGGGTTCACTGAAGCTTTCTTT. This sequence encodes CASSGTGFTEAFF.